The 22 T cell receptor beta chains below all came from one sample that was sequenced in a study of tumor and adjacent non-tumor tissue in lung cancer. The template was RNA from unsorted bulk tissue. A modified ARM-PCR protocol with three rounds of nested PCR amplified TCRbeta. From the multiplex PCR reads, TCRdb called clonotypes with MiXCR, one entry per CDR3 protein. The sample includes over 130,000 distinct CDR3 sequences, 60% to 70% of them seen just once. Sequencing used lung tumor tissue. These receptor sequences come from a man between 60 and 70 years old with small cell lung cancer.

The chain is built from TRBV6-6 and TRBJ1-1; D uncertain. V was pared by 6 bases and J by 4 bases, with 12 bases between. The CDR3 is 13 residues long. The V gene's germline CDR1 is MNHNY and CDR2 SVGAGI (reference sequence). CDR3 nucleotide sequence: TGTGCCAGCAGAACGAGGGTGTGCACTGAAGCTTTCTTT. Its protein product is CASRTRVCTEAFF.

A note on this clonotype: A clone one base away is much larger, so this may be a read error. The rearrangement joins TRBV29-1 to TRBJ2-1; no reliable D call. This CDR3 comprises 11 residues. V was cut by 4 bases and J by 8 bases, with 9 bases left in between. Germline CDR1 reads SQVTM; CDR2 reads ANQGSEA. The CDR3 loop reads CSVACLDEQFF. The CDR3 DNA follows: TGCAGCGTTGCGTGCCTGGATGAGCAGTTCTTC.

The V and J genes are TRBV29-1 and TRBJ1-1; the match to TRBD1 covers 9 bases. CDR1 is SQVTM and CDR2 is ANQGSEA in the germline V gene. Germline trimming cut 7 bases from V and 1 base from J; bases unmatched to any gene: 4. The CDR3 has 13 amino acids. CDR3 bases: TGCAGCGGCACAGGGGGCTGGAACACTGAAGCTTTCTTT. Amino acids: CSGTGGWNTEAFF.

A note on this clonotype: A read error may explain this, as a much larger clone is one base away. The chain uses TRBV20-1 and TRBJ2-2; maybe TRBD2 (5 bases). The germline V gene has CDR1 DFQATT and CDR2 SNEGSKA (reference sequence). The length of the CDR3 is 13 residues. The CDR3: CSASSVNTEELFF. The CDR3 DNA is TGCAGTGCTAGTAGCGTAAACACCGAGGAGCTGTTTTTT.

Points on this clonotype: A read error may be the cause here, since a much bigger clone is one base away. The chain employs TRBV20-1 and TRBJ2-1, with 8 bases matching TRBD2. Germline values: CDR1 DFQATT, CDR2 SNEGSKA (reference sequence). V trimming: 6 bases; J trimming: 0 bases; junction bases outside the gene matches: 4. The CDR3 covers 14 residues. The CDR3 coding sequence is TGCAGTGCCGAAAGCGGGAGCTCCTACAATGAGCAGTTCTTC. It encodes CSAESGSSYNEQFF.

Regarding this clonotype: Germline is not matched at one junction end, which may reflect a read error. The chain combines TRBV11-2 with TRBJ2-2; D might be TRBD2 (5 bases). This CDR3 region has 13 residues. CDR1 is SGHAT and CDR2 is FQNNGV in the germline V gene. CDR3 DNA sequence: TGTACCAGCAGCTCTAGCCTCACTGGGGAGCTGTTTTTT. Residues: CTSSSSLTGELFF.

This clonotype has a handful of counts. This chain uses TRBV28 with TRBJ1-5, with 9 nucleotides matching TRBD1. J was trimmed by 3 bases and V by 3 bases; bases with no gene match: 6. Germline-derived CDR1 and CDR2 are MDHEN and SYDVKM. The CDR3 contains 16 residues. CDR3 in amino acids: CASSFRGQGTNQPQHF. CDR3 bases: TGTGCCAGCAGTTTCAGAGGACAGGGGACCAATCAGCCCCAGCATTTT.

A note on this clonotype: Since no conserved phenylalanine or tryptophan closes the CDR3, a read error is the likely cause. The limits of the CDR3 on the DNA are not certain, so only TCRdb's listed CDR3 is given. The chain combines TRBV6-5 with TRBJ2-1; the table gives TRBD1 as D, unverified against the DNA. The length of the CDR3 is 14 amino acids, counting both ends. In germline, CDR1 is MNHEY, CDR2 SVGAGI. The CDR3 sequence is CASSRHGSYNERFL.

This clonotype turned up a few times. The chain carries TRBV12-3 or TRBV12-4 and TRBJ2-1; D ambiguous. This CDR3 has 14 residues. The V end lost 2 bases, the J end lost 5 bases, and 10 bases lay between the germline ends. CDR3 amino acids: CASSLQAMDNEQFF. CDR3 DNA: TGTGCCAGCAGTTTACAGGCTATGGACAATGAGCAGTTCTTC.

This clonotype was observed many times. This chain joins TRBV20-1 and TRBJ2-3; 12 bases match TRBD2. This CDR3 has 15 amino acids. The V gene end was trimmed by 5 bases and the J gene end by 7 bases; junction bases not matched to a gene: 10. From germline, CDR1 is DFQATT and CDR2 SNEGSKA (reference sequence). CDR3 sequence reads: CSAFTRLAGDYTQYF. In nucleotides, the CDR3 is TGCAGTGCTTTCACCAGACTAGCGGGAGATTATACGCAGTATTTT.

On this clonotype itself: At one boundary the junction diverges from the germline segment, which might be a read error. Here the CDR3 DNA reads TGTGCCAGTAGGACAGTTGGTCAGCCCCAACATTTT. This gives the protein CASRTVGQPQHF. This rearrangement joins TRBV6-1 to TRBJ1-5; possibly TRBD1 for D (6 bases). Germline V gives CDR1 MNHNS, CDR2 SASEGT. The CDR3 is 12 amino acids.

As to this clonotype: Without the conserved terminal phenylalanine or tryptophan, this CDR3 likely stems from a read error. CDR3 DNA sequence: TGTGCCAGCAGTGTCGGACAACGGACCGGGGAGCTGTTTTAT. Protein sequence: CASSVGQRTGELFY. This chain joins TRBV6-1 and TRBJ2-2; tentatively, D is TRBD1 (5 bases). This CDR3 is 14 amino acids long. Germline CDR1 reads MNHNS; CDR2 reads SASEGT. V shed 4 bases and J shed 5 bases, with 11 bases lying between them.

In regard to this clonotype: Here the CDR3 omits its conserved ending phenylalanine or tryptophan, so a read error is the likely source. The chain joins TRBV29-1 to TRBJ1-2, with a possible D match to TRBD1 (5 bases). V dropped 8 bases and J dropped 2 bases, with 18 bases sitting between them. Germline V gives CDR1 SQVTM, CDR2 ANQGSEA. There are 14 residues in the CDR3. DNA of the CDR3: TGCAGCATTGTCATTGGACAACAAAACTATGGCTACACCGTC. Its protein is CSIVIGQQNYGYTV.

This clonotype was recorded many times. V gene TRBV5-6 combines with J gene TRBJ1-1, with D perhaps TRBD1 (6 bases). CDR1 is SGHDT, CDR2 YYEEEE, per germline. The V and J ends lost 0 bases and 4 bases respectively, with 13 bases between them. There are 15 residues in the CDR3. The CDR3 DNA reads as TGTGCCAGCAGCTTGGTATGGGGGCGAGGCACTGAAGCTTTCTTT. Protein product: CASSLVWGRGTEAFF.

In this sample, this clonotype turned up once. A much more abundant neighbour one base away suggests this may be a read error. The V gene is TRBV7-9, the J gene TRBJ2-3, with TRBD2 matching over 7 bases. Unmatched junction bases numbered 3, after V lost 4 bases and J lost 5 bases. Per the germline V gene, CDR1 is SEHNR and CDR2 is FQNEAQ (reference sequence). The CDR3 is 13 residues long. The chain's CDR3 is CASSSPGGDTQYF. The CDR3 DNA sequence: TGTGCCAGCAGCTCCCCGGGAGGAGATACGCAGTATTTT. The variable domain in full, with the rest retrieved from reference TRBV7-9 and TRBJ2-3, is DTGVSQNPRHKITKRGQNVTFRCDPISEHNRLYWYRQTLGQGPEFLTYFQNEAQLEKSRLLSDRFSAERPKGSFSTLEIQRTEQGDSAMYLCASSSPGGDTQYFGPGTRLTVL.

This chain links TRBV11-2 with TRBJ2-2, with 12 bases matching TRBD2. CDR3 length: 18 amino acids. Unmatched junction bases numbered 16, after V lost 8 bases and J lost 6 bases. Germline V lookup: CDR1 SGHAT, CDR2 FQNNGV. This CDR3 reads CASDLDPLAGGGAGELFF. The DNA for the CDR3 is TGTGCCAGCGATTTAGATCCACTAGCGGGAGGAGGAGCCGGGGAGCTGTTTTTT.

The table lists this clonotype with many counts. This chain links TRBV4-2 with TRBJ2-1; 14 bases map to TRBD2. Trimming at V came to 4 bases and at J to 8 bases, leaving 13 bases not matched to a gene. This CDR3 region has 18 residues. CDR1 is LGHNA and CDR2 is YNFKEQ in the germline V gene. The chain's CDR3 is CASSPTSGRAGRVDEQFF. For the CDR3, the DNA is TGTGCCAGCAGCCCGACTAGCGGGAGGGCCGGAAGAGTAGATGAGCAGTTCTTC.

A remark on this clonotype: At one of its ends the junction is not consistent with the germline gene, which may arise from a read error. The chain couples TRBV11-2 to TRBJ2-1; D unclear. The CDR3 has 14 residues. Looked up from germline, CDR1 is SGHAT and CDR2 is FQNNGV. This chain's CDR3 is CGSSVLSAYNEQFF. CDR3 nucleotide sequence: TGTGGCAGCAGCGTCCTATCGGCCTACAATGAGCAGTTCTTC.

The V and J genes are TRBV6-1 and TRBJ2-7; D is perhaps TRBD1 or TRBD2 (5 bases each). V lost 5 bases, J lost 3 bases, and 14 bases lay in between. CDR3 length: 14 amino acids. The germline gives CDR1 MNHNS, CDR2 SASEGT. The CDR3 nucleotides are TGTGCCAGCAGTCAATCTGCAGGGAGCTACGAGCAGTACGTC. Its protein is CASSQSAGSYEQYV.

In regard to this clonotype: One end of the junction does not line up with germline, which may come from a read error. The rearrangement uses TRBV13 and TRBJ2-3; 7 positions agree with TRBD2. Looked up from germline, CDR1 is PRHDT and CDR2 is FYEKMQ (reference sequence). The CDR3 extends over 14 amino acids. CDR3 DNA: TGTGCCAGCAGCTCCTCGACTAGCACAGATATGCAGTATTTT. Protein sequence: CASSSSTSTDMQYF.

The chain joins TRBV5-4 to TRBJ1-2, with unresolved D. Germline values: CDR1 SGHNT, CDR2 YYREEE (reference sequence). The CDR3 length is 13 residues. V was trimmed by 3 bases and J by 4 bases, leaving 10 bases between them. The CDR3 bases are TGTGCCAGCAGCTCGGACGCGCTCTATGGCTACACCTTC. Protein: CASSSDALYGYTF.

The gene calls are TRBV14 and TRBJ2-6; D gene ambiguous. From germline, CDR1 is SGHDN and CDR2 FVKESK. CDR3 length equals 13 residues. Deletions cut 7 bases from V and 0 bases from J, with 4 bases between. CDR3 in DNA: TGTGCCAGCACTCCCTCTGGGGCCAACGTCCTGACTTTC. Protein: CASTPSGANVLTF.